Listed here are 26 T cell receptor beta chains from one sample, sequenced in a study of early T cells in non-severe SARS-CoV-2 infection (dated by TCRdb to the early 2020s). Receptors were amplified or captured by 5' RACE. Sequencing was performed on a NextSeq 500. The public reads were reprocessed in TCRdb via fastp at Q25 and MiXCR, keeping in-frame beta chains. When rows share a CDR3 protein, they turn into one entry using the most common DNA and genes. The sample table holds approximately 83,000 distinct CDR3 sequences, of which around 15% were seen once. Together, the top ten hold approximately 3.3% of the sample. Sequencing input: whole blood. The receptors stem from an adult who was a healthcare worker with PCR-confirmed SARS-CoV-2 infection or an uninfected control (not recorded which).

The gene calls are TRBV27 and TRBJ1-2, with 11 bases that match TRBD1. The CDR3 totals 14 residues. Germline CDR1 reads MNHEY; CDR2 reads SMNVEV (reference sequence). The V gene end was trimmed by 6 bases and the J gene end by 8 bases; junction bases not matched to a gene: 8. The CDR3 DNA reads TGTGCCAGCAGCTCAGGACAGGGGGCGCGCGGCTACACCTTC. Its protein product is CASSSGQGARGYTF.

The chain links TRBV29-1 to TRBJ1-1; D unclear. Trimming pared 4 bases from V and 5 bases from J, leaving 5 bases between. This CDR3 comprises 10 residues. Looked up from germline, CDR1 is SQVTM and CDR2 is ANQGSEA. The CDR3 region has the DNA TGCAGCGTTGGAGGGACTGAAGCTTTCTTT. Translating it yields CSVGGTEAFF.

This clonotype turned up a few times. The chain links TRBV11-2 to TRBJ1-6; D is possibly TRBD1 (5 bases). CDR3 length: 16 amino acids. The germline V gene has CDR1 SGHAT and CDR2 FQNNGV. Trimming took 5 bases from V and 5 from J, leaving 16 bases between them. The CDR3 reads CASSLTSGGNNSPLHF. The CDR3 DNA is TGTGCCAGCAGCCTTACCTCCGGGGGGAATAATTCACCCCTCCACTTT. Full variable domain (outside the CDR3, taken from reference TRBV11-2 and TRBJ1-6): EAGVAQSPRYKIIEKRQSVAFWCNPISGHATLYWYQQILGQGPKLLIQFQNNGVVDDSQLPKDRFSAERLKGVDSTLKIQPAKLEDSAVYLCASSLTSGGNNSPLHFGNGTRLTVT.

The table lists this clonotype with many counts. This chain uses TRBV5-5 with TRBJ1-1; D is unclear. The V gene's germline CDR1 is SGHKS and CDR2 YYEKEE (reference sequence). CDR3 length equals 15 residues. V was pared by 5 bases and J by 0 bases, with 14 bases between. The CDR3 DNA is TGTGCCAGCAGTGGTGGCCATGTTATGAACACTGAAGCTTTCTTT. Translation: CASSGGHVMNTEAFF.

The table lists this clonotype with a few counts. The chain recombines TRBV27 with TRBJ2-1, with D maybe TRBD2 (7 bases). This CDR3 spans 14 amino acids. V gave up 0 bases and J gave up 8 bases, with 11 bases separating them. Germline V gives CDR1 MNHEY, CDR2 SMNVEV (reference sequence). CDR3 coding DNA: TGTGCCAGCAGTTTATCGGGGGGGGCGGATGAGCAGTTCTTC. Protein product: CASSLSGGADEQFF.

The CDR3 loop is CASGSRQGLTQYF. The CDR3 nucleotides are TGTGCCAGCGGTAGCAGACAGGGATTGACCCAGTACTTC. The chain carries TRBV6-2 or TRBV6-3 and TRBJ2-5; the match to TRBD1 covers 7 bases. With V trimmed by 8 bases and J by 7 bases, 10 bases remained unmatched. The CDR3 length is 13 residues. Germline-derived CDR1 and CDR2 are MNHEY and SVGEGT.

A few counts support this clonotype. The CDR3 DNA sequence: TGCAGCGCTACGTCCGGGTCGGCTAATGAAAAACTGTTTTTT. This sequence encodes CSATSGSANEKLFF. V and J are TRBV29-1 and TRBJ1-4; the D is unclear. Per the germline V gene, CDR1 is SQVTM and CDR2 is ANQGSEA. Trimming cost V 7 bases and J 3 bases, with 15 bases left between them. This CDR3 contains 14 residues.

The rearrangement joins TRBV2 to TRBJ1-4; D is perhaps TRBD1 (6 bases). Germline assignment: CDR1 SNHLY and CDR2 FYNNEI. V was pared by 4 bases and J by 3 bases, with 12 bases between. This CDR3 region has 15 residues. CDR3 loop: CASSVQTGPNEKLFF. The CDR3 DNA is TGTGCCAGCAGTGTCCAAACAGGGCCTAATGAAAAACTGTTTTTT.

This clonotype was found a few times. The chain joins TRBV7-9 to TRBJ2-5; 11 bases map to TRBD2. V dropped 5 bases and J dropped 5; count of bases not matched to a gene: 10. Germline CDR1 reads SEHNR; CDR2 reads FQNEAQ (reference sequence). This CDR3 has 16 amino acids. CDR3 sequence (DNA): TGTGCCAGCAGCGGTAGCGGGGGGGCCGCTTTGGAGACCCAGTACTTC. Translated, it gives CASSGSGGAALETQYF.

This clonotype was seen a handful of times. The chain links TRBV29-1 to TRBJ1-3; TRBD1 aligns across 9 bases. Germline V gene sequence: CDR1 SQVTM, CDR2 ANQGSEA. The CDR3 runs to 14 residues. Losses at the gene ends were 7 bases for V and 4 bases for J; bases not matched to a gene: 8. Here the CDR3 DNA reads TGCAGCGGACGGACAGGGGTTGAAGGAAACACCATATATTTT. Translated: CSGRTGVEGNTIYF.

CDR3 nucleotides: TGTGCCAGCAGCCAAGATGCGGGAAGAAACGAGCAGTACTTC. Translating it yields CASSQDAGRNEQYF. This chain uses TRBV3-1 with TRBJ2-7; the D gene is possibly TRBD2 (6 bases). The CDR3 contains 14 residues. The germline V gene encodes CDR1 LGHDT and CDR2 YNNKEL (reference sequence). Trimming took 0 bases from V and 5 from J, leaving 11 bases between them.

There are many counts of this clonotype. DNA for the CDR3: TGTGCCAGCAGCCAAGTGGGAAATACGCAGTATTTT. It specifies CASSQVGNTQYF. This chain joins TRBV3-1 and TRBJ2-3; D unresolved. Looked up from germline, CDR1 is LGHDT and CDR2 is YNNKEL (reference sequence). With 1 base removed from V and 7 bases from J, the gap between germline ends came to 6 bases. The CDR3 is made up of 12 amino acids.

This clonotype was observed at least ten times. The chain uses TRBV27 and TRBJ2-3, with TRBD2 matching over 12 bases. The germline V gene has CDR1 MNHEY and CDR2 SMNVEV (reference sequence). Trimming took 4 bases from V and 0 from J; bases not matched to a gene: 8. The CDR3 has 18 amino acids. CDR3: CASSSRLGLAGSTDTQYF. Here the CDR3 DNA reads TGTGCCAGCAGTTCGCGCCTGGGACTAGCGGGCAGCACAGATACGCAGTATTTT.

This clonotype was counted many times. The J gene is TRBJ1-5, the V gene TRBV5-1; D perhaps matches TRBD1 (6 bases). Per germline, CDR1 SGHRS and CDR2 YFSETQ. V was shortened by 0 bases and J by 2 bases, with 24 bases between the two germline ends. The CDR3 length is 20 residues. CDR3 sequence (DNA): TGCGCCAGCAGCTTGGTCCGGGGGCTCCCCGACATAGGTGGCAATCAGCCCCAGCATTTT. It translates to CASSLVRGLPDIGGNQPQHF.

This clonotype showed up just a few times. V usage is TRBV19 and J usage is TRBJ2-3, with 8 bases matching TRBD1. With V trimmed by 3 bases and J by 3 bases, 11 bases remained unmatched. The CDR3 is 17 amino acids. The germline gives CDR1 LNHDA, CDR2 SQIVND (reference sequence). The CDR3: CASSITGPGGETDTQYF. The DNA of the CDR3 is TGTGCCAGTAGTATCACAGGACCAGGGGGCGAGACAGATACGCAGTATTTT.

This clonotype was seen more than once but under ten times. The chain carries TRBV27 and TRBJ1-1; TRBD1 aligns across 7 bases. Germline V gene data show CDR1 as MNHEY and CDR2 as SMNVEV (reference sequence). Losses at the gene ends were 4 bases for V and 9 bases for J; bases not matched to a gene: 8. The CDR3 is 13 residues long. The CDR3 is CASSYTGQSQAFF. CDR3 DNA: TGTGCCAGCAGTTACACGGGACAGTCGCAAGCTTTCTTT.

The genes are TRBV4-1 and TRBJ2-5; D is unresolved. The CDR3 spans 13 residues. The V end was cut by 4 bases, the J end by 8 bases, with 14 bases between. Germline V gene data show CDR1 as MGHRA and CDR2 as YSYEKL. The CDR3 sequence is CASSLPSVDTQYF. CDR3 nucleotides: TGCGCCAGCAGCCTCCCCAGCGTGGATACCCAGTACTTC.

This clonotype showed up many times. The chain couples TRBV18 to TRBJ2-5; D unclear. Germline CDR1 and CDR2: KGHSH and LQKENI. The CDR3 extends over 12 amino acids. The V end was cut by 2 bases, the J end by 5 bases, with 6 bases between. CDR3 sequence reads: CASSPATETQYF. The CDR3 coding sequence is TGTGCCAGCTCACCAGCTACCGAGACCCAGTACTTC.

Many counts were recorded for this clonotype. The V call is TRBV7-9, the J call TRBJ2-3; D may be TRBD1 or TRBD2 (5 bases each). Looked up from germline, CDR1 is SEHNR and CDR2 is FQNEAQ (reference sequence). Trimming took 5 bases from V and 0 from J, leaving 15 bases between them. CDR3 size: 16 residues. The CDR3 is CASSTGTAASTDTQYF. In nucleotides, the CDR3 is TGTGCCAGCAGCACCGGGACCGCCGCGAGCACAGATACGCAGTATTTT.

CDR3 protein: CASSPSADTQYF. CDR3 sequence (DNA): TGCGCCAGCAGTCCCTCAGCAGATACGCAGTATTTT. The V gene is TRBV5-1, the J gene TRBJ2-3, with D unclear. V was shortened by 5 bases and J by 4 bases, with 8 bases between the two germline ends. Germline V lookup: CDR1 SGHRS, CDR2 YFSETQ. CDR3 length: 12 residues. The variable domain in full, completed from reference TRBV5-1 and TRBJ2-3, reads KAGVTQTPRYLIKTRGQQVTLSCSPISGHRSVSWYQQTPGQGLQFLFEYFSETQRNKGNFPGRFSGRQFSNSRSEMNVSTLELGDSALYLCASSPSADTQYFGPGTRLTVL.

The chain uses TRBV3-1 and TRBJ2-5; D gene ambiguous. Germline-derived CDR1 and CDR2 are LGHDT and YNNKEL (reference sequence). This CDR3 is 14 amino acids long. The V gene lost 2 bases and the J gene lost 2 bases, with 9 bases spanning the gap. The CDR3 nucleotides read TGTGCCAGCAGCCAAAGGCGCCCTCAAGAGACCCAGTACTTC. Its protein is CASSQRRPQETQYF.

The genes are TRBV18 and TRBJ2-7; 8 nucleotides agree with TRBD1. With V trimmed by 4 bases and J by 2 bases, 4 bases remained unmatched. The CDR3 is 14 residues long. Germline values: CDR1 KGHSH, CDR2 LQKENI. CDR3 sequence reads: CASSLGTGPYEQYF. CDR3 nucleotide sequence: TGTGCCAGCTCACTTGGGACAGGACCCTACGAGCAGTACTTC.

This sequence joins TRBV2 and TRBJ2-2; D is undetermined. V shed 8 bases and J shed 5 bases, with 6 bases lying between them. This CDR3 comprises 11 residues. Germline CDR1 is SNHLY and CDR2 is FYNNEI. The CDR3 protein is CASDGTGELFF. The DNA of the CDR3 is TGTGCCAGCGATGGAACCGGGGAGCTGTTTTTT.

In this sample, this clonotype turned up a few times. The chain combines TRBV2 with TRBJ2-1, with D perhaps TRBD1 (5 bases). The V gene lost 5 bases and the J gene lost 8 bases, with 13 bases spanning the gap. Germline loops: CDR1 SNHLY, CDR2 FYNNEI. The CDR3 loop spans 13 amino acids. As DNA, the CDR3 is TGTGCCAGCAGTATCCGGCAGGGCTATGAGCAGTTCTTC. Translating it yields CASSIRQGYEQFF. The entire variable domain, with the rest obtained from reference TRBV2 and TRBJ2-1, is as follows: EPEVTQTPSHQVTQMGQEVILRCVPISNHLYFYWYRQILGQKVEFLVSFYNNEISEKSEIFDDQFSVERPDGSNFTLKIRSTKLEDSAMYFCASSIRQGYEQFFGPGTRLTVL.

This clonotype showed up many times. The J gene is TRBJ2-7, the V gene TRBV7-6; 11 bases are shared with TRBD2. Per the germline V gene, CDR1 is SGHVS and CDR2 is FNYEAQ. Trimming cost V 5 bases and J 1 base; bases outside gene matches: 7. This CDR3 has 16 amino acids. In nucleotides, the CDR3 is TGTGCCAGCAGCGGCACTAGCGGGGGTTCTTCCTACGAGCAGTACTTC. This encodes CASSGTSGGSSYEQYF. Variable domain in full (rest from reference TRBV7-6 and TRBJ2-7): GAGVSQSPRYKVTKRGQDVALRCDPISGHVSLYWYRQALGQGPEFLTYFNYEAQQDKSGLPNDRFSAERPEGSISTLTIQRTEQRDSAMYRCASSGTSGGSSYEQYFGPGTRLTVT.

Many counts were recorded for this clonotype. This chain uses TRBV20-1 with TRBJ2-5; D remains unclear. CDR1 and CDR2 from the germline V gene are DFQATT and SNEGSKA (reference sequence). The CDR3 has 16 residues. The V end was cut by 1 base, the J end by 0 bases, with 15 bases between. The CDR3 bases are TGCAGTGCTAGAGGTCGTAGATCGAAGTACCAAGAGACCCAGTACTTC. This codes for CSARGRRSKYQETQYF.